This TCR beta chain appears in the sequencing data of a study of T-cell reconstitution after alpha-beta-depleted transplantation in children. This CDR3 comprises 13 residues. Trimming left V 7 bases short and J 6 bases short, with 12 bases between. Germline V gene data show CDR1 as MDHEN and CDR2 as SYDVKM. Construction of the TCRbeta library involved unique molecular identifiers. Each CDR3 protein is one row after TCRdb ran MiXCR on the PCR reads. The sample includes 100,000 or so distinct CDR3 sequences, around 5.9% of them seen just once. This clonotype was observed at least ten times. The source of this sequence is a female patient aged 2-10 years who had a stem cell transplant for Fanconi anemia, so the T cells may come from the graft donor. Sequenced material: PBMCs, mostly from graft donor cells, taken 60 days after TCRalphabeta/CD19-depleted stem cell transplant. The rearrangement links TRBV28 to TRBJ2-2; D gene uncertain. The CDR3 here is CASNVGYAGELFF. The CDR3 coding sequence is TGTGCCAGCAATGTAGGTTACGCCGGGGAGCTGTTTTTT.